Below, 21 T cell receptor beta chains from the same sample are listed, as sequenced in a study of T cell responses to AZD1222 COVID-19 vaccine. Method: immunoSEQ multiplex PCR; TCRdb's copy keeps in-frame clones and lacks some. The data contain around 140,000 clones, about 94% of them seen just once; the ten biggest clones take up approximately 5.4%. Sequenced here: peripheral blood, sampled on day 0 of AZD1222 vaccination. These receptor sequences come from an adult in good health.

This chain connects TRBV12-3 or TRBV12-4 to TRBJ2-5; tentative D call: TRBD2 (5 bases). The CDR3 has 13 amino acids. The ends were cut back, 7 bases at V and 4 bases at J, with 13 bases in the middle. CDR3: CASISTTSETQYF. The CDR3 DNA reads as TGTGCCAGCATATCGACTACCTCAGAGACCCAGTACTTC.

The V call is TRBV2, the J call TRBJ2-7; 8 bases align to TRBD2. V was clipped by 7 bases and J by 5 bases; unmatched bases: 7. The CDR3 has 13 residues. CDR1 is SNHLY and CDR2 is FYNNEI in the germline V gene. The CDR3 loop is CASISGSPNEQYF. The CDR3 DNA follows: TGTGCCAGCATAAGCGGGAGTCCCAACGAGCAGTACTTC.

The chain is built from TRBV19 and TRBJ2-2; 7 bases are shared with TRBD1. Trimming took 5 bases from V and 1 from J; bases not matched to a gene: 7. The CDR3 sequence is 16 residues long. Germline assignment: CDR1 LNHDA and CDR2 SQIVND (reference sequence). CDR3 loop: CASSANRQGNTGELFF. The DNA of the CDR3 is TGTGCCAGTAGTGCCAACCGACAGGGGAACACCGGGGAGCTGTTTTTT.

This sequence joins TRBV5-4 and TRBJ1-2; a possible D gene is TRBD1 (5 bases). The germline gives CDR1 SGHNT, CDR2 YYREEE (reference sequence). The CDR3 has 17 residues. Trimming took 4 bases from V and 8 from J, leaving 27 bases between them. CDR3 sequence: CASSRGIGRGEGEGYTF. The CDR3 DNA reads TGTGCCAGCAGCCGTGGCATTGGGAGGGGCGAAGGGGAGGGCTACACCTTC.

This chain links TRBV15 with TRBJ1-4; no firm D call. This CDR3 is 13 amino acids long. Germline CDR1 reads LNHNV; CDR2 reads YYDKDF (reference sequence). Trimming shortened V by 1 base and J by 2 bases, and 2 bases separated the two germline ends. For the CDR3, the DNA is TGTGCCACCAGCAGAGTCACTAATGAAAAACTGTTTTTT. Translating it yields CATSRVTNEKLFF. Complete variable domain (other parts from reference TRBV15 and TRBJ1-4): DAMVIQNPRYQVTQFGKPVTLSCSQTLNHNVMYWYQQKSSQAPKLLFHYYDKDFNNEADTPDNFQSRRPNTSFCFLDIRSPGLGDTAMYLCATSRVTNEKLFFGSGTQLSVL.

The chain combines TRBV7-9 with TRBJ1-1; D not certain. V gave up 1 base and J gave up 2 bases, with 5 bases separating them. CDR3 length: 13 residues. Germline V CDR1 and CDR2: SEHNR, FQNEAQ (reference sequence). The CDR3 DNA follows: TGTGCCAGCAGCTTAGACAGAAACACTGAAGCTTTCTTT. Translation gives CASSLDRNTEAFF.

The rearrangement links TRBV6-1 to TRBJ1-5; D possibly corresponds to TRBD1 (6 bases). Trimming cost V 10 bases and J 7 bases, with 23 bases left between them. There are 15 residues in the CDR3. Germline CDR1 reads MNHNS; CDR2 reads SASEGT. CDR3 sequence: CATDRSVGARQPQHF. The CDR3 DNA reads TGTGCCACGGATCGGTCGGTGGGGGCGCGACAGCCCCAGCATTTT.

This clone was detected once. This chain connects TRBV12-3 or TRBV12-4 to TRBJ2-1, with 7 bases identical to TRBD1. V lost 8 bases to trimming and J lost 1 base; unmatched junction nucleotides: 2. The CDR3 runs 13 residues. CDR3 loop: CASQGESYNEQFF. The DNA of the CDR3 is TGTGCCAGCCAGGGGGAATCCTACAATGAGCAGTTCTTC.

As regards this clone: This CDR3 is also generated by other DNA sequences in the sample. V gene TRBV20-1 combines with J gene TRBJ2-3; the D is unclear. This CDR3 has 12 residues. The germline gives CDR1 DFQATT, CDR2 SNEGSKA (reference sequence). Trimming stripped 3 bases from V and 0 bases from J, with 4 bases between. CDR3 in DNA: TGCAGTGCTAGTTCTAGCACAGATACGCAGTATTTT. Its protein product is CSASSSTDTQYF.

This clone occurred once. The chain uses TRBV6-5 and TRBJ2-3, with D possibly matching TRBD1 (7 bases). Germline assignment: CDR1 MNHEY and CDR2 SVGAGI. There are 13 residues in the CDR3. As DNA, the CDR3 is TGTGCAACCTGGAGGGCCCAGGGGGGTACGCAGTATTTT. Amino acids: CATWRAQGGTQYF.

In its sample, this clone was seen once. The J gene is TRBJ1-1, the V gene TRBV4-1; 10 bases agree with TRBD1. V trimming: 4 bases; J trimming: 5 bases; junction bases outside the gene matches: 4. CDR1 is MGHRA and CDR2 is YSYEKL in the germline V gene. The CDR3 length is 14 residues. The CDR3 DNA reads as TGCGCCAGCAGCCTCGGACAGGGGGAGACTGAAGCTTTCTTT. It codes for CASSLGQGETEAFF.

The gene calls are TRBV6-2 or TRBV6-3 and TRBJ2-5; the match to TRBD2 covers 8 bases. The CDR3 sequence is 17 residues long. J was trimmed by 3 bases and V by 5 bases; bases with no gene match: 14. Germline-derived CDR1 and CDR2 are MNHEY and SVGEGT. CDR3 loop: CASSARLARRREETQYF. The CDR3 coding sequence is TGTGCCAGCAGTGCTAGACTAGCGCGGAGGCGAGAAGAGACCCAGTACTTC.

The V gene is TRBV19, the J gene TRBJ1-6; D unresolved. The germline V gene has CDR1 LNHDA and CDR2 SQIVND (reference sequence). The CDR3 sequence is 18 residues long. The V and J ends lost 7 bases and 0 bases respectively, with 19 bases between them. The CDR3 sequence: CASTQSTRMSSYNSPLHF. DNA of the CDR3: TGTGCCAGTACCCAATCGACGCGCATGAGCTCCTATAATTCACCCCTCCACTTT.

This chain connects TRBV7-3 to TRBJ1-2; D gene unclear. V was pared by 5 bases and J by 5 bases, with 12 bases between. The V gene's germline CDR1 is SGHTA and CDR2 FQGTGA. The CDR3 is made up of 13 amino acids. This chain's CDR3 is CASSTKSSYGYTF. The CDR3 DNA follows: TGTGCCAGCAGCACTAAAAGCTCGTATGGCTACACCTTC. The entire variable domain, with the rest obtained from reference TRBV7-3 and TRBJ1-2, is as follows: GAGVSQTPSNKVTEKGKYVELRCDPISGHTALYWYRQSLGQGPEFLIYFQGTGAADDSGLPNDRFFAVRPEGSVSTLKIQRTERGDSAVYLCASSTKSSYGYTFGSGTRLTVV.

The chain is built from TRBV3-1 (or the pseudogene TRBV3-2) and TRBJ2-1; D is unresolved. CDR1 is LGHDT and CDR2 is YNNKEL in the germline V gene (reference sequence). The CDR3 has 12 residues. Trimming took 3 bases from V and 7 from J, leaving 7 bases between them. Written as DNA, the CDR3 is TGTGCCAGCAGCCATTCAGCAAATGAGCAGTTCTTC. Encoded protein: CASSHSANEQFF.

The CDR3 loop reads CASSGPGQGSTYEQYF. The DNA of the CDR3 is TGTGCCAGCAGTGGACCGGGACAGGGGTCGACCTACGAGCAGTACTTC. The chain has TRBV2 and TRBJ2-7; 10 bases map to TRBD1. CDR3 length: 16 amino acids. V lost 4 bases and J lost 2; bases outside the gene matches: 8. Germline lookup yields CDR1 SNHLY and CDR2 FYNNEI.

This chain uses TRBV7-8 with TRBJ1-4, with a tentative D call TRBD1 (6 bases). From germline, CDR1 is SGHVS and CDR2 FQNEAQ. V was pared by 11 bases and J by 10 bases, with 35 bases between. The CDR3 is 18 residues long. The chain's CDR3 is CAELSGAGSITTVGKLFF. The CDR3 DNA reads TGTGCCGAACTCTCAGGGGCAGGCTCGATTACTACGGTTGGAAAACTGTTTTTT.

The V and J genes are TRBV18 and TRBJ2-5; tentatively, D is TRBD1 (6 bases). The V end was cut by 3 bases, the J end by 5 bases, with 16 bases between. CDR3 length: 15 residues. The V gene's germline CDR1 is KGHSH and CDR2 LQKENI. CDR3 DNA sequence: TGTGCCAGCTCACCCTACGAGGACAGAGGGGAGACCCAGTACTTC. Protein product: CASSPYEDRGETQYF.

The V gene is TRBV6-5, the J gene TRBJ1-5; a weak D match, TRBD1 (6 bases). The germline V and J ends were trimmed by 7 bases and 7 bases, with 14 bases remaining between them. This CDR3 comprises 13 residues. Per the germline V gene, CDR1 is MNHEY and CDR2 is SVGAGI. Here the CDR3 DNA reads TGTGCCAGCACTACAGGGTTCGGGCAGCCCCAGCATTTT. Translation gives CASTTGFGQPQHF.

CDR3 protein: CASQGGGNEQFF. DNA of the CDR3: TGTGCCAGCCAAGGGGGAGGCAATGAGCAGTTCTTC. The V call is TRBV11-3, the J call TRBJ2-1; D possibly uses TRBD1 or TRBD2 (6 bases each). Trimming removed 8 bases from V and 6 bases from J, with 11 bases in between. CDR1 SGHNT and CDR2 YENEEA come from the germline V gene. The CDR3 is 12 residues long.

The chain links TRBV6-5 to TRBJ1-2, with D possibly TRBD1 on 5 matching bases. V shed 5 bases and J shed 4 bases, with 17 bases lying between them. The germline CDR1 and CDR2 sequences are MNHEY and SVGAGI. There are 15 residues in the CDR3. CDR3 amino acids: CASSIKVGTIYGYTF. The CDR3 coding sequence is TGTGCCAGCAGTATAAAGGTCGGGACGATCTATGGCTACACCTTC.